The rows below give T cell receptor beta chains drawn from one sample of a study of somatic mutations in cytotoxic T cells in rheumatoid arthritis. The method was immunoSEQ multiplex PCR; TCRdb's version includes in-frame clones alone and lacks a portion of them. The table includes some 25,000 clones, about four fifths detected once. Material for sequencing was CD8+ T cells sorted from blood. These TCRs come from a man in his fifties or sixties in good health. Both conserved end residues are part of each CDR3. The D gene is left open where the match is weak. Clone size, where shown, is once, few, many, or a class for clones that have expanded.

clone size	D gene	J gene	V gene	CDR3 DNA	CDR3 protein
.	.	TRBJ2-1	TRBV27	TGTGCCAGCAGTCCTGCTACGGGACAATTTTACGATGAGCAGTTCTTC	CASSPATGQFYDEQFF
.	TRBD2	TRBJ2-4	TRBV4-1	TGCGCCAGCAGCCAAGAGAGGCCTAGCGGGAGGGGGGACATTCAGTACTTC	CASSQERPSGRGDIQYF
.	.	TRBJ1-5	TRBV12-5	TGTGCTAGTGGACATACCTCTAGCAATCAGCCCCAGCATTTT	CASGHTSSNQPQHF
.	TRBD1	TRBJ1-5	TRBV28	TGTGCCAGCAGATTACCCGGGACAGGGAAGGGGGGCAATCAGCCCCAGCATTTT	CASRLPGTGKGGNQPQHF
.	.	TRBJ2-1	TRBV7-9	TGTGCCAGCAGCTTAGCGGTAGGAGACCGGTACAATGAGCAGTTCTTC	CASSLAVGDRYNEQFF
.	.	TRBJ2-7	TRBV5-1	TGCGCCAGCAGCTTGGCCCTCCCTGACTATTGGGAAGACGAGCAGTACTTC	CASSLALPDYWEDEQYF
once	.	TRBJ2-1	TRBV2	TGTGCCAGCAGTGAAGCTAATGCGGCAGAGCAGTTCTTC	CASSEANAAEQFF
.	TRBD1	TRBJ1-1	TRBV9	TGTGCCAGCAGCCTGGGACGTATTGGGCAGGGGGACATGAACACTGAAGCTTTCTTT	CASSLGRIGQGDMNTEAFF
medium-sized	TRBD2	TRBJ2-7	TRBV27	TGTGCCAGCAGTTTCGTGGGACTAGCGGATTCCGAGCAGTACTTC	CASSFVGLADSEQYF
.	TRBD2	TRBJ2-1	TRBV13	TGTGCCACCGGGACTAGCGGTTCTAGTCAGTTCTTC	CATGTSGSSQFF
.	.	TRBJ2-7	TRBV27	TGTGCCAGCAGTCTCTCTATTGGGGATCGAGAAGAGCCTTACGAGCAGTACTTC	CASSLSIGDREEPYEQYF
.	.	TRBJ1-1	TRBV30	TGTGCCTCGTCGCAGGGAGGGAACACTGAAGCTTTCTTT	CASSQGGNTEAFF
few	.	TRBJ2-7	TRBV7-9	TGTGCCAGCAGCCCCCGTGGGGCAGGGATTCGCGAGCAGTACTTC	CASSPRGAGIREQYF